The 18 T cell receptor beta chains below all came from one sample that was sequenced in a study of human T cells and chemical hapten exposure. TCRdb passed the RACE reads through MiXCR, listing each CDR3 protein once. The sample has around 250,000 distinct CDR3 sequences; around 9.3% are singletons. Indicated time point: pre-sensitization, week 0. As to treatment: therapeutic diphenylcyclopropenone sensitization with weekly scalp DPC. The specimen was whole blood, collected in connection with sensitization to the hapten diphenylcyclopropenone (DPC). The receptors derive from a woman between 35 and 50 years old with alopecia areata. Some clones in this sample may be carry-over from other donors' samples.

The chain links TRBV7-2 to TRBJ1-6; TRBD1 is a possible D gene (6 bases). This CDR3 spans 14 amino acids. Trimming took 2 bases from V and 10 from J, leaving 12 bases between them. Germline values: CDR1 SGHTA, CDR2 FQGNSA. The CDR3: CASSLSTGRSPLHF. CDR3 nucleotide sequence: TGTGCCAGCAGCTTAAGCACAGGGAGGTCACCCCTCCACTTT.

This clonotype occurred a few times. J is TRBJ2-1 and V is TRBV14, with D hard to call. CDR3 length equals 13 residues. The V end was cut by 6 bases, the J end by 0 bases, with 6 bases between. CDR1 and CDR2 from the germline V gene are SGHDN and FVKESK. The CDR3 is CASRTSSYNEQFF. The CDR3 DNA follows: TGTGCCAGCAGGACGAGCTCCTACAATGAGCAGTTCTTC.

The V call is TRBV29-1, the J call TRBJ2-1, with D maybe TRBD1 (5 bases). The V end was cut by 6 bases, the J end by 5 bases, with 23 bases between. Germline CDR1 and CDR2: SQVTM and ANQGSEA. The CDR3 totals 16 residues. CDR3 in DNA: TGCAGCGTGAGACGGCAGATAGGGGCAAAGGACAATGAGCAGTTCTTC. As protein: CSVRRQIGAKDNEQFF.

This clonotype occurred a few times. The J gene is TRBJ1-5, the V gene TRBV5-5, with 8 nucleotides matching TRBD1. The CDR3 sequence is 14 residues long. CDR1 is SGHKS, CDR2 YYEKEE, per germline (reference sequence). The ends lost 3 bases at V and 3 bases at J; junction bases unmatched: 2. The CDR3 DNA follows: TGTGCCAGCAGCTGGACAGGGCCCAATCAGCCCCAGCATTTT. This translates into CASSWTGPNQPQHF.

This clonotype was observed a handful of times. J is TRBJ2-6 and V is TRBV3-1; perhaps TRBD1 as D (6 bases). CDR3 size: 16 residues. The germline V gene encodes CDR1 LGHDT and CDR2 YNNKEL (reference sequence). Trimming stripped 3 bases from V and 2 bases from J, with 11 bases between. The CDR3 DNA sequence: TGTGCCAGCAGCCATTACTCAGGGGCTGGGGCCAACGTCCTGACTTTC. Its protein is CASSHYSGAGANVLTF.

V and J are TRBV11-2 and TRBJ2-1, with D tentatively TRBD1 (5 bases). Germline CDR1 is SGHAT and CDR2 is FQNNGV. V was clipped by 5 bases and J by 13 bases, with 18 bases between them. The CDR3 sequence is 13 residues long. In nucleotides, the CDR3 is TGTGCCAGCAGCGCCCCAAGCCAGGGTACTCAGTTCTTC. Its translation is CASSAPSQGTQFF.

The chain is built from TRBV7-2 and TRBJ1-1; 8 nucleotides agree with TRBD1. The CDR3 consists of 16 residues. The germline CDR1 and CDR2 sequences are SGHTA and FQGNSA. V shed 1 base and J 8 bases; nucleotides not matched to a gene: 12. CDR3 DNA sequence: TGTGCCAGCAGCTTAGGACCGACGACAGGGGCGACGGAAGCTTTCTTT. Translation: CASSLGPTTGATEAFF.

There are a few counts of this clonotype. V is TRBV20-1 and J is TRBJ1-6, with D possibly matching TRBD1 (6 bases). V dropped 2 bases and J dropped 0 bases, with 11 bases sitting between them. CDR3 length equals 16 residues. Germline V gene lookup returns CDR1 DFQATT and CDR2 SNEGSKA (reference sequence). DNA of the CDR3: TGCAGTGCTAGATCTACAGGGAGCTCCTATAATTCACCCCTCCACTTT. Amino acid sequence: CSARSTGSSYNSPLHF.

There are a few counts of this clonotype. V usage is TRBV5-1 and J usage is TRBJ1-5, with D maybe TRBD1 (6 bases). This CDR3 has 15 residues. CDR1 and CDR2 (germline): SGHRS, YFSETQ. Between the trimmed V and J ends, which lost 0 bases and 5 bases, there was a span of 12 bases. In nucleotides, the CDR3 is TGCGCCAGCAGCTTGGGTACAGGGAGGTATCAGCCCCAGCATTTT. Translating gives CASSLGTGRYQPQHF.

This clonotype was counted at least ten times. This rearrangement joins TRBV29-1 to TRBJ2-1, with 13 bases identical to TRBD2. V lost 6 bases to trimming and J lost 10 bases; unmatched junction nucleotides: 9. Per germline, CDR1 SQVTM and CDR2 ANQGSEA. The CDR3 totals 14 residues. The CDR3 DNA reads as TGCAGCGTGACCTGGGGGACTAGCGGGATGGAGCAGTTCTTC. It yields the protein CSVTWGTSGMEQFF.

The chain uses TRBV6-1 and TRBJ2-3, with 8 bases that match TRBD2. The V gene end was trimmed by 5 bases and the J gene end by 5 bases; junction bases not matched to a gene: 9. Germline-derived CDR1 and CDR2 are MNHNS and SASEGT. The CDR3 loop spans 15 amino acids. The CDR3 DNA reads TGTGCCAGCAGTAATCCCGGGACTAGGCTAGATACGCAGTATTTT. Its translation is CASSNPGTRLDTQYF.

The table lists this clonotype with a few counts. The chain is built from TRBV6-1 and TRBJ2-7; D not certain. The CDR3 consists of 12 residues. V shed 0 bases and J shed 2 bases, with 2 bases lying between them. Germline V CDR1 and CDR2: MNHNS, SASEGT. The CDR3 DNA follows: TGTGCCAGCAGTGAAGCCCCCTACGAGCAGTACTTC. Amino acids: CASSEAPYEQYF.

The sample holds a few counts of this clonotype. V gene TRBV12-3 or TRBV12-4 combines with J gene TRBJ2-6; 9 positions match TRBD1. There are 18 residues in the CDR3. Trimming at V came to 0 bases and at J to 2 bases, leaving 5 bases not matched to a gene. In DNA form, the CDR3 reads TGTGCCAGCAGTTTAGCCGGGACAGGGATAACTGGGGCCAACGTCCTGACTTTC. It translates to CASSLAGTGITGANVLTF.

This clonotype showed up many times. The gene calls are TRBV6-2 or TRBV6-3 and TRBJ2-1; 9 bases are a match to TRBD2. Germline V gene lookup returns CDR1 MNHEY and CDR2 SVGEGT. After removal of 8 bases from V and 8 bases from J, the junction contained 16 bases not matched to a gene. This CDR3 is built from 16 residues. The CDR3 reads CASRPGGSSGKHEQFF. The CDR3 nucleotides are TGTGCCAGCCGCCCTGGTGGGTCTAGCGGGAAGCATGAGCAGTTCTTC.

In DNA, the CDR3 is TGTGCCAGCAGCCCCTGGCAGTCGGGTCCAGAGACCCAGTACTTC. As protein: CASSPWQSGPETQYF. This sequence joins TRBV7-9 and TRBJ2-5; no clear D. Per the germline V gene, CDR1 is SEHNR and CDR2 is FQNEAQ (reference sequence). This CDR3 has 15 amino acids. Trimming shortened V by 5 bases and J by 4 bases, and 17 bases separated the two germline ends.

This clonotype appeared many times. The V and J genes are TRBV7-9 and TRBJ2-6; no clear D gene. With 1 base removed from V and 2 bases from J, the gap between germline ends came to 6 bases. This CDR3 region has 15 residues. Germline V gene sequence: CDR1 SEHNR, CDR2 FQNEAQ (reference sequence). CDR3 residues: CASSLEGAGANVLTF. The CDR3 DNA reads TGTGCCAGCAGCTTAGAAGGAGCTGGGGCCAACGTCCTGACTTTC.

This clonotype was detected a few times. The chain carries TRBV29-1 and TRBJ2-5, with 9 positions matching TRBD2. The CDR3 sequence is 13 residues long. Per germline, CDR1 SQVTM and CDR2 ANQGSEA. V lost 7 bases and J lost 2; bases outside the gene matches: 5. The CDR3 sequence: CSGSGSGQETQYF. The CDR3 DNA reads TGCAGCGGTAGCGGGAGCGGACAAGAGACCCAGTACTTC.

V usage is TRBV4-2 and J usage is TRBJ2-2; the D is unclear. V lost 0 bases to trimming and J lost 3 bases, with 8 bases between them. Germline loops: CDR1 LGHNA, CDR2 YNFKEQ. CDR3 size: 15 residues. The CDR3 loop is CASSQEARYTGELFF. CDR3 in DNA: TGTGCCAGCAGCCAAGAGGCCCGGTACACCGGGGAGCTGTTTTTT.